This record covers a single T cell receptor beta chain. Its antigen is unknown. The record has no base qualities; no much larger clone is one base away. TCRbeta CDR3 regions were amplified from genomic DNA by means of the immunoSEQ Assay, a bias-controlled multiplex PCR. As for the authors' bioinformatics: Within the assay, amplification of reference gene primers was used to estimate how many nucleated cells each sample contained. To quantify the absolute abundance of each unique TCRbeta CDR3 rearrangement, sequence reads were collapsed and filtered. For each sample, productive Simpson clonality was calculated as the square root of Simpson's diversity index across productive rearrangements. TCRdb limited this immuneACCESS table to in-frame rearrangements with V and J called. A share of clones is missing; checked studies link under half to unresolved V genes, and the rest is unexplained. V and J calls and clone size follow that table, whereas D and trimming were derived from the DNA. This sample lists about 140,000 clones; approximately 88% were detected once. The ten largest clones add up to roughly 5% of the sample.

Trimming takes 3 bases off V and 8 bases off J; junction bases not matched to a gene: 7. CDR1 LNHDA and CDR2 SQIVND were looked up in the germline V gene (reference sequence). There are 15 amino acids in the CDR3, from cysteine to phenylalanine inclusive. Just the 45-base CDR3 DNA is kept, in frame starting at base 1. The data belong to a study of blood T cell repertoires in COVID-19 (dated by TCRdb to 2018 to 2020). Background for the entire study: The collaborator samples originated in the United States, Italy and Spain and spanned the acute and convalescent phases of COVID-19. The prospective study material was composed of cDNA or gDNA derived from T cells, B-cell-depleted T cells, or PBMCs. The dataset comprised deeply sampled blood TCRbeta repertoires from subjects exposed to, actively infected with, or recovered from COVID-19. A freely available public database, intended as a resource for researchers studying the immune response to SARS-CoV-2, is where the repertoires were released. The samples were drawn from two sources: the first 160 participants of the ongoing ImmuneRACE study, and 1,200 or so subjects contributed by 6 global collaborators. Nearly every sample came with metadata listing a de-identified subject ID, COVID-19 status, age in years and sex. HLA class I and class II types, where available, came from metadata supplied by the sample provider rather than from assay-based typing. Study-wide findings and limitations: The amount of clinical and demographic metadata varied by source and participant and was provided uncurated.

Participants in the prospective study were enrolled through a virtual design, were aged about 18 to 100 years, and lived in some 24 United States geographic areas. In the prospective study, cohorts were assigned on the basis of participant-reported clinical history obtained from a screening survey and a study questionnaire. Exposed participants were defined as having been in contact with someone with a PCR-confirmed or clinician-diagnosed COVID-19 case within 2 weeks of study entry. Each participant in the prospective study had whole blood, serum and a nasopharyngeal or oropharyngeal swab collected by mobile phlebotomists. Participants in the prospective study had the option to provide additional blood draws and questionnaires over an approximately 2-month period. Prospective study blood samples were shipped either frozen or at room temperature before DNA extraction.

The receptor chain draws on TRBV19 and TRBJ1-6; TRBD1 lines up with 7 middle nucleotides. Sequencing was done on a sample of PBMCs or T cells enriched from blood (not recorded which). The clonotype originates from a man aged 65 to 85 who had been exposed to COVID-19. The DNA sequence is given as TGTGCCAGTAGTATGGGACAGAGCATCGATTCACCCCTCCACTTT. Protein translation: CASSMGQSIDSPLHF.